This TCR beta chain comes out of a study of shared clonotypes between healthy human individuals. Healthy adults negative for HIV, lacking recent acute infections or vaccinations, served as donors. Trimming cost V 4 bases and J 1 base, with 7 bases left between them. The CDR3 consists of 13 residues. The germline V gene has CDR1 SGHDN and CDR2 FVKESK. Measured with immunoSEQ multiplex PCR; TCRdb has only the in-frame clones, and not every one. Of some 550,000 clones in the sample, almost 97% were seen once. V is TRBV14 and J is TRBJ2-5, with D uncertain. The TCR sequence derives from a woman in her thirties in good health. Sequencing was done on a sample of naive CD4+ T cells sorted from blood. Subset described: CD45RA+ positively selected. CDR3 in amino acids: CASSLRSQETQYF. CDR3 DNA sequence: TGTGCCAGCAGCCTCAGGAGCCAAGAGACCCAGTACTTC.